This TCR beta chain was sequenced during a study of shared clonotypes between healthy human individuals. On the study more broadly: Each donor's CD8 memory used one plate, CD8 naive two, each CD4 subset three. General study points: Though the depth was large, rarefaction showed that sorted-subset sequencing was incomplete.

The CDR3 sequence is 16 residues long. Germline CDR1 SGHRS, CDR2 YFSETQ. After removal of 3 bases from V and 5 bases from J, the junction contained 13 bases not matched to a gene. As to this clone: Its specificity is unknown.

At a deep level, the assay was run. On sorted subsets, replicate PCRs used 150 to 250 ng DNA, or 25,000 to 35,000 T cell genomes. Clones were sequenced by immunoSEQ multiplex PCR, and TCRdb holds only the in-frame ones, with some missing. The table records a few million clones, more than 90% of them present only once. The chain employs TRBV5-1 and TRBJ1-1, with 7 bases that match TRBD1. Sample: naive CD4+ T cells sorted from blood. The subset: CD45RA+ positively selected. The origin of this receptor is a man between 18 and 29 years old in good health. For the CDR3, the DNA is TGCGCCAGCAGCTCTCTTACGGAGGGGGCAACTACTGAAGCTTTCTTT. This sequence encodes CASSSLTEGATTEAFF.